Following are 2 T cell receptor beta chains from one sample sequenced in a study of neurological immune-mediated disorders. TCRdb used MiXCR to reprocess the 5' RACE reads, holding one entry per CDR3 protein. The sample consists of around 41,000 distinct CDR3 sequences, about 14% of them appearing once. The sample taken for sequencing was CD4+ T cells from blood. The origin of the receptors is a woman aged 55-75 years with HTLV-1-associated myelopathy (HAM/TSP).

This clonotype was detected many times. In DNA, the CDR3 is TGTGCCAGCACCAAGATTCTTACTGAAGCTTTCTTT. Translating it yields CASTKILTEAFF. V usage is TRBV12-3 or TRBV12-4 and J usage is TRBJ1-1, with D unresolved. The length of the CDR3 is 12 residues. V lost 7 bases and J lost 5, with 11 bases in between.

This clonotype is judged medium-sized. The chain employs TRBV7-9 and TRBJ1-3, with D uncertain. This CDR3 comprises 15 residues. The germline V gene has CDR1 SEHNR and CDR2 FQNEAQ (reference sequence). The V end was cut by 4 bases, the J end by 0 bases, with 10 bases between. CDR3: CASSSLGGSGNTIYF. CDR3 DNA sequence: TGTGCCAGCAGCTCGTTGGGAGGCTCTGGAAACACCATATATTTT. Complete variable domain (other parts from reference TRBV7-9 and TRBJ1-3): DTGVSQNPRHKITKRGQNVTFRCDPISEHNRLYWYRQTLGQGPEFLTYFQNEAQLEKSRLLSDRFSAERPKGSFSTLEIQRTEQGDSAMYLCASSSLGGSGNTIYFGEGSWLTVV.